This TCR beta chain was observed in a study of blood T cell repertoires in COVID-19. Study as a whole: PBMCs, B-cell-depleted T cells, or T cells provided the cDNA or gDNA that made up the material.

Method: immunoSEQ multiplex PCR; TCRdb's copy keeps in-frame clones and lacks some. The table lists about 220,000 clones, 86% of them singletons. V lost 3 bases to trimming and J lost 5 bases; unmatched junction nucleotides: 9. This CDR3 has 16 amino acids. Germline values: CDR1 SGHVS, CDR2 FNYEAQ. This TCR was recovered from a woman in her thirties or forties with acute COVID-19. The sample comprised PBMCs or T cells enriched from blood (not recorded which). This sequence joins TRBV7-6 and TRBJ2-1, with 8 bases that match TRBD2. CDR3 in DNA: TGTGCCAGCAGCTTGGGGATCAGCGGGGGTAACAATGAGCAGTTCTTC. This codes for CASSLGISGGNNEQFF.